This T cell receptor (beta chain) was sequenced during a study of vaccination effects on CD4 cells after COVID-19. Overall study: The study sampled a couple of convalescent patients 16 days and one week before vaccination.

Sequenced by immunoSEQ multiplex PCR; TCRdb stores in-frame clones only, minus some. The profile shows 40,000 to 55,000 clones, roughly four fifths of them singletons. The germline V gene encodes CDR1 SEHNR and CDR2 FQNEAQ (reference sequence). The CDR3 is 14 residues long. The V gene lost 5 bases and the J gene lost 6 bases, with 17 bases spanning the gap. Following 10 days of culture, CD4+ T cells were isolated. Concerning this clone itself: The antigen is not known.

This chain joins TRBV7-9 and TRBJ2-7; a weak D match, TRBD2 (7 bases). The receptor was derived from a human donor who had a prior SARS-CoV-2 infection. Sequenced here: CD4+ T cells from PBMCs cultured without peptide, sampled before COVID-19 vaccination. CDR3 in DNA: TGTGCCAGCAGCCGAGAGGGGGGGCCATTCGAGCAGTACTTC. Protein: CASSREGGPFEQYF.